The 26 T cell receptor beta chains below were found in one sample sequenced in a study of identical twins. TCRdb re-derived calls from the 5' RACE reads in MiXCR, one entry per CDR3 protein. The table records 520,000 or so distinct CDR3 sequences, 20% to 25% of them present only once. This same sample was also taken into another study, of T cells expressing NK-cell markers.

The sequencing input was CD4+ T cells sorted from blood. These TCRs come from a woman younger than 30 in good health.

This clonotype was counted only a few times. The chain couples TRBV12-3 or TRBV12-4 to TRBJ2-1; 8 bases line up with TRBD2. Germline trimming cut 4 bases from V and 9 bases from J; bases unmatched to any gene: 11. This CDR3 contains 15 residues. The CDR3: CASSYIAGLRGEQFF. CDR3 nucleotide sequence: TGTGCCAGCAGTTACATAGCGGGACTTCGAGGTGAGCAGTTCTTC.

CDR3: CASSVRGYSYEQYF. The CDR3 DNA is TGTGCCAGCAGCGTGCGGGGATACTCCTACGAGCAGTACTTC. The genes are TRBV7-2 and TRBJ2-7; D perhaps matches TRBD2 (6 bases). Germline V gene data show CDR1 as SGHTA and CDR2 as FQGNSA. This CDR3 contains 14 residues. Trimming cost V 5 bases and J 0 bases, with 11 bases left between them.

The rearrangement uses TRBV9 and TRBJ1-1; D is uncertain. The CDR3 length is 13 residues. Trimming shortened V by 4 bases and J by 3 bases, and 10 bases separated the two germline ends. Looked up from germline, CDR1 is SGDLS and CDR2 is YYNGEE. CDR3 in DNA: TGTGCCAGCAGCTACTCGCTCGACACTGAAGCTTTCTTT. Its protein product is CASSYSLDTEAFF.

V gene TRBV5-1 combines with J gene TRBJ2-7; 9 bases are a match to TRBD2. Germline-derived CDR1 and CDR2 are SGHRS and YFSETQ. J was trimmed by 1 base and V by 3 bases; bases with no gene match: 5. CDR3 length equals 15 residues. CDR3 sequence reads: CASSSGLAFSYEQYF. CDR3 nucleotide sequence: TGCGCCAGCAGCTCTGGACTAGCGTTTTCCTACGAGCAGTACTTC.

The rearrangement links TRBV20-1 to TRBJ1-3; 9 positions agree with TRBD1. Germline loops: CDR1 DFQATT, CDR2 SNEGSKA (reference sequence). The CDR3 is made up of 15 amino acids. Trimming took 2 bases from V and 4 from J; bases not matched to a gene: 6. This CDR3 reads CSARSGTGKGNTIYF. CDR3 bases: TGCAGTGCTAGAAGCGGGACAGGGAAAGGAAACACCATATATTTT.

The chain links TRBV29-1 to TRBJ2-1, with a tentative D call TRBD2 (6 bases). Deletions cut 7 bases from V and 7 bases from J, with 11 bases between. The germline V gene encodes CDR1 SQVTM and CDR2 ANQGSEA. The CDR3 loop spans 11 amino acids. The CDR3 nucleotides read TGCAGCGGGAGGGTAGTGAATGAGCAGTTCTTC. Protein sequence: CSGRVVNEQFF.

This clonotype was seen only a few times. This chain connects TRBV20-1 to TRBJ1-6; 7 positions match TRBD1. CDR1 and CDR2 from the germline V gene are DFQATT and SNEGSKA (reference sequence). V dropped 3 bases and J dropped 5; count of bases not matched to a gene: 7. There are 15 residues in the CDR3. CDR3 sequence: CSARPPTGNNSPLHF. DNA of the CDR3: TGCAGTGCTAGGCCTCCGACAGGGAATAATTCACCCCTCCACTTT.

This chain connects TRBV4-3 to TRBJ2-7; weak D call: TRBD1 (5 bases). The CDR3 extends over 16 amino acids. Per the germline V gene, CDR1 is LGHNA and CDR2 is YSLEER. The V end was cut by 0 bases, the J end by 6 bases, with 18 bases between. The DNA for the CDR3 is TGCGCCAGCAGCCAAGATCGGGCGTGGCAGGGCGGCGAGCAGTACTTC. Translation: CASSQDRAWQGGEQYF.

V gene TRBV12-3 or TRBV12-4 combines with J gene TRBJ1-3; D call uncertain. V was shortened by 8 bases and J by 3 bases, with 11 bases between the two germline ends. The CDR3 is made up of 13 amino acids. This CDR3 reads CASGEVLGNTIYF. In nucleotides, the CDR3 is TGTGCCAGCGGGGAGGTCCTTGGAAACACCATATATTTT.

This clonotype was recorded a few times. The V call is TRBV10-3, the J call TRBJ2-5, with a possible D match to TRBD2 (6 bases). This CDR3 spans 15 amino acids. Germline V lookup: CDR1 ENHRY, CDR2 SYGVKD. Between the trimmed V and J ends, which lost 7 bases and 2 bases, there was a span of 17 bases. CDR3 in DNA: TGTGCCATCATGGCCCATAGCGGTAATCAAGAGACCCAGTACTTC. Translation: CAIMAHSGNQETQYF.

This chain links TRBV27 with TRBJ2-5; weak D call: TRBD1 (6 bases). Germline-derived CDR1 and CDR2 are MNHEY and SMNVEV (reference sequence). The V end was cut by 7 bases, the J end by 6 bases, with 15 bases between. CDR3 length: 13 amino acids. CDR3 bases: TGTGCCAGCATGGGACAAGGGGGAAAGACCCAGTACTTC. It yields the protein CASMGQGGKTQYF.

In this sample, this clonotype turned up a few times. This sequence joins TRBV20-1 and TRBJ2-3; D uncertain. V was trimmed by 1 base and J by 4 bases, leaving 21 bases between them. Germline V gene sequence: CDR1 DFQATT, CDR2 SNEGSKA (reference sequence). The CDR3 covers 17 residues. The CDR3 is CSARVVSPQSHPDTQYF. The CDR3 nucleotides read TGCAGTGCTAGAGTTGTGTCGCCCCAGTCCCACCCAGATACGCAGTATTTT.

This clonotype turned up a few times. V is TRBV5-1 and J is TRBJ2-3, with a weak D call TRBD2 (6 bases). V was trimmed by 4 bases and J by 0 bases, leaving 9 bases between them. Looked up from germline, CDR1 is SGHRS and CDR2 is YFSETQ. CDR3 length: 14 residues. The CDR3 nucleotides are TGCGCCAGCAGCACGACTAGTAGCACAGATACGCAGTATTTT. It codes for CASSTTSSTDTQYF.

In its sample, this clonotype was seen a few times. The genes are TRBV5-1 and TRBJ1-3; D is ambiguous. CDR3 size: 14 residues. In germline, CDR1 is SGHRS, CDR2 YFSETQ. V lost 0 bases and J lost 0, with 4 bases in between. The CDR3: CASSLDLSGNTIYF. DNA for the CDR3: TGCGCCAGCAGCTTGGACCTCTCTGGAAACACCATATATTTT.

This clonotype has only a few counts. The V and J genes are TRBV7-2 and TRBJ2-3; either TRBD1 or TRBD2 may supply D (5 bases each). Germline lookup yields CDR1 SGHTA and CDR2 FQGNSA. V was pared by 3 bases and J by 8 bases, with 12 bases between. This CDR3 has 13 residues. The CDR3, as DNA: TGTGCCAGCAGCTTGTACTCTGGGGGTACGCAGTATTTT. Its protein product is CASSLYSGGTQYF.

The CDR3 reads CSASRGPSYNEQFF. CDR3 in DNA: TGCAGTGCTAGCAGGGGGCCCTCCTACAATGAGCAGTTCTTC. The chain combines TRBV20-1 with TRBJ2-1, with 8 bases matching TRBD1. Trimming at V came to 3 bases and at J to 0 bases, leaving 1 base not matched to a gene. In germline, CDR1 is DFQATT, CDR2 SNEGSKA (reference sequence). This CDR3 contains 14 residues.

This clonotype was observed a few times. This sequence joins TRBV20-1 and TRBJ2-5; possible D gene TRBD2, 5 bases. The V gene lost 5 bases and the J gene lost 5 bases, with 12 bases spanning the gap. Germline V gene data show CDR1 as DFQATT and CDR2 as SNEGSKA (reference sequence). This CDR3 has 12 amino acids. The CDR3 loop reads CSARGLWETQYF. The CDR3 region has the DNA TGCAGTGCTCGAGGACTTTGGGAGACCCAGTACTTC.

This clonotype was seen a few times. The V and J genes are TRBV5-6 and TRBJ2-4; tentative D call: TRBD1 (5 bases). The CDR3 is made up of 14 amino acids. The V end lost 5 bases, the J end lost 2 bases, and 11 bases lay between the germline ends. The germline gives CDR1 SGHDT, CDR2 YYEEEE. This CDR3 reads CASSRGNSKNIQYF. DNA for the CDR3: TGTGCCAGCAGTAGGGGTAATTCCAAAAACATTCAGTACTTC.

The chain has TRBV20-1 and TRBJ2-7, with a possible D match to TRBD1 (5 bases). V was shortened by 6 bases and J by 0 bases, with 15 bases between the two germline ends. CDR1 DFQATT and CDR2 SNEGSKA come from the germline V gene (reference sequence). The CDR3 is 14 residues long. The CDR3 DNA sequence: TGCAGTGCGGCAGGGTTCTTCAGCTCCTACGAGCAGTACTTC. It yields the protein CSAAGFFSSYEQYF.

The chain links TRBV20-1 to TRBJ2-1, with a possible D match to TRBD1 (6 bases). V lost 3 bases and J 5 bases, leaving 11 bases between the germline ends. From germline, CDR1 is DFQATT and CDR2 SNEGSKA (reference sequence). The CDR3 contains 13 residues. This CDR3 reads CSARDRVHNEQFF. CDR3 DNA: TGCAGTGCTAGGGACAGAGTTCACAATGAGCAGTTCTTC.

The CDR3 nucleotides are TGTGCCAGCAGCTTAGCGGTAGGGGGACTTAGGTACTTC. Protein sequence: CASSLAVGGLRYF. The rearrangement links TRBV7-2 to TRBJ2-4, with D perhaps given as TRBD1 or TRBD2 (6 bases each). CDR3 length: 13 amino acids. Germline-derived CDR1 and CDR2 are SGHTA and FQGNSA. V was pared by 0 bases and J by 15 bases, with 15 bases between.

The chain uses TRBV20-1 and TRBJ2-4; D not resolved. The germline V and J ends were trimmed by 4 bases and 8 bases, with 6 bases remaining between them. Germline V gene data show CDR1 as DFQATT and CDR2 as SNEGSKA (reference sequence). The CDR3 covers 10 residues. The CDR3 loop reads CSATRDIQYF. Here the CDR3 DNA reads TGCAGTGCTACCCGTGACATTCAGTACTTC.

There are a few counts of this clonotype. The junction differs from germline at one of its ends, possibly a read error. The genes are TRBV6-5 and TRBJ1-6; TRBD1 matches at 9 bases. The germline V gene encodes CDR1 MNHEY and CDR2 SVGAGI. The CDR3 totals 16 residues. The chain's CDR3 is CASSYWGTGNNSPLHF. The CDR3 bases are TGTGCCAGCAGCTACTGGGGGACAGGGAATAATTCACCCCTCCACTTT.

The chain employs TRBV7-9 and TRBJ1-5; D is perhaps TRBD1 (5 bases). The CDR3 is made up of 16 amino acids. Germline assignment: CDR1 SEHNR and CDR2 FQNEAQ (reference sequence). Trimming removed 0 bases from V and 2 bases from J, with 11 bases in between. The CDR3 region is CASSLAGGFGNQPQHF. The CDR3 bases are TGTGCCAGCAGCTTAGCGGGGGGTTTTGGCAATCAGCCCCAGCATTTT.

The chain employs TRBV25-1 and TRBJ2-1, with TRBD1 identical over 10 bases. CDR1 and CDR2 from the germline V gene are MGHDK and SYGVNS. After removal of 0 bases from V and 8 bases from J, the junction contained 7 bases not matched to a gene. The CDR3 totals 16 residues. Here the CDR3 reads CASSEYPGTGDYEQFF. The CDR3 DNA is TGTGCCAGCAGTGAATACCCCGGGACAGGGGACTATGAGCAGTTCTTC.

This clonotype was counted once. This chain connects TRBV23-1 to TRBJ1-5, with a tentative D call TRBD1 (5 bases). Being an ORF, TRBV23-1 has a function that is uncertain. The V end lost 0 bases, the J end lost 5 bases, and 14 bases lay between the germline ends. The CDR3 covers 16 residues. CDR3 amino acids: CASSQSGRGADQPQHF. CDR3 bases: TGCGCCAGCAGTCAATCGGGGAGGGGTGCGGATCAGCCCCAGCATTTT.